The 2 T cell receptor beta chains below come from one sample, sequenced in a study of T cells in Graves' hyperthyroidism and ophthalmopathy. RNA transcripts were the template for amplifying TCR beta CDR3 regions. The study used the HTBI primer set for a first-round RT-PCR of the TCR CDR3. TCRdb itself ran the multiplex PCR reads through MiXCR, one entry per CDR3 protein. The sample has 280,000 or so distinct CDR3 sequences, less than 30% seen once. Sequences were obtained from blood. These receptors all stem from a man aged 40-55 years with Graves' hyperthyroidism that later progressed to Graves' ophthalmopathy.

This clonotype was detected ten times or more. V gene TRBV20-1 combines with J gene TRBJ2-7, with a possible D match to TRBD1 (5 bases). Germline CDR1 is DFQATT and CDR2 is SNEGSKA (reference sequence). The V end was cut by 3 bases, the J end by 2 bases, with 14 bases between. The CDR3 loop spans 14 amino acids. CDR3: CSASLAGQTYEQYF. CDR3 DNA sequence: TGCAGTGCTAGTCTTGCTGGACAAACCTACGAGCAGTACTTC.

The chain carries TRBV10-3 and TRBJ1-1; the D gene is possibly TRBD1 (6 bases). V dropped 7 bases and J dropped 5 bases, with 14 bases sitting between them. CDR1 is ENHRY and CDR2 is SYGVKD in the germline V gene. The CDR3 contains 13 residues. The CDR3 protein is CAINGGRETEAFF. CDR3 nucleotide sequence: TGTGCCATCAATGGGGGGCGAGAAACTGAAGCTTTCTTT.